The rows below give T cell receptor beta chains drawn from one sample of a study of Ad26.COV2.S vaccination and SARS-CoV-2 variants. Sequenced by immunoSEQ multiplex PCR; TCRdb stores in-frame clones only, minus some. The sample lists about 350,000 clones; 75% to 90% were seen once. This material consisted of peripheral blood, taken in a trial of Ad26.COV2.S vaccine versus placebo. The source is a person aged 18-60 years who received the Ad26.COV2.S COVID-19 vaccine or a placebo. Both conserved end residues are part of each CDR3.

v_call	j_call	cdr3_aa
TRBV30	TRBJ2-7	CAWSVGGYEQYF
TRBV14	TRBJ2-7	CASSRQGRPSEQYF
TRBV20-1	TRBJ2-1	CSASTRTGYNEQFF
TRBV5-1	TRBJ1-6	CASSERPGTGGYNSPLHF
TRBV7-2	TRBJ2-3	CASSFTPPGLADTQYF
TRBV3-1/TRBV3-2	TRBJ2-5	CASSQWASGKETQYF
TRBV19	TRBJ1-1	CASTTRTPNTEAFF
TRBV7-2	TRBJ1-5	CASSSDPGTQPQHF
TRBV7-8	TRBJ1-6	CASSLGGVYNSPLHF
TRBV5-1	TRBJ1-1	CASSVSTGGTEAFF
TRBV9	TRBJ1-5	CASSVGRGGGQPQHF
TRBV4-3	TRBJ1-1	CASSQDYPGREAFF
TRBV11-2	TRBJ2-3	CASRESADTQYF
TRBV3-1/TRBV3-2	TRBJ2-5	CASSQDSGILETQYF
TRBV7-2	TRBJ1-1	CASSLGGVAKTEAFF
TRBV7-2	TRBJ1-2	CASSPRGTNYGYTF
TRBV7-2	TRBJ2-5	CASTIRGRETQYF
TRBV4-1	TRBJ2-7	CASSQEAGLGLYEQYF
TRBV28	TRBJ1-5	CASSSQGGGGQPQHF
TRBV12-3/TRBV12-4	TRBJ1-2	CASSLEGHGYTF
TRBV7-9	TRBJ1-6	CASSRGGTGDNSPLHF
TRBV5-1	TRBJ2-3	CASSFGQDTQYF
TRBV7-9	TRBJ2-2	CASSLVGMDTGELFF
TRBV6-6	TRBJ2-1	CASSYSLREQFF
TRBV7-2	TRBJ2-7	CASSLVGGEASYEQYF
TRBV5-1	TRBJ1-1	CASSLNTMNTEAFF
TRBV7-6	TRBJ2-7	CASSLEGGGSYEQYF
TRBV7-9	TRBJ2-7	CASSLPGTGILEQYF
TRBV11-2	TRBJ2-7	CASRPGQGIHEQYF
TRBV6-2/TRBV6-3	TRBJ1-5	CASSYDRAGYQPQHF
TRBV7-8	TRBJ2-7	CASSLGPSGYEQYF
TRBV13	TRBJ2-5	CASSLGSGTRNQETQYF
TRBV10-3	TRBJ2-1	CAISFSGSSTNEQFF
TRBV6-5	TRBJ1-1	CASSPGAGWTEAFF
TRBV2	TRBJ1-2	CASSAGLLERGYTF
TRBV28	TRBJ2-7	CASSATGTSGRREYF
TRBV6-5	TRBJ2-7	CASSYSGGNYEQYF
TRBV2	TRBJ1-1	CASSVLDALGTEAFF
TRBV5-1	TRBJ2-1	CASSLTQFSYNEQFF
TRBV28	TRBJ1-1	CASIGSYTEAFF
TRBV9	TRBJ1-6	CASSAWTGQNSPLHF
TRBV7-9	TRBJ2-3	CASSSSSGFTDTQYF
TRBV7-2	TRBJ1-2	CASSLGQSPTNGYTF
TRBV5-1	TRBJ1-2	CASSLNRDYGYTF
TRBV24-1	TRBJ2-1	CATSGRAYNEQFF
TRBV2	TRBJ2-7	CASSGSLSYEQYF
TRBV7-9	TRBJ2-5	CASSPGTGDLETQYF
TRBV28	TRBJ2-5	CASGGGAETQYF
TRBV14	TRBJ2-2	CASSQRTGGSAGELFF
TRBV15	TRBJ2-7	CATSRVGLAGVRNPREQYF
TRBV7-8	TRBJ2-3	CASSLAGLADHTQYF